Sequencing of this T cell receptor beta chain was carried out in a study of T cells in Graves' hyperthyroidism and ophthalmopathy. Participants, patients aged 18 to 65, had newly diagnosed hyperthyroidism with a duration under 2 months. Any patient presenting with uncontrolled infection, other autoimmune disease, pregnancy or lactation was left out. CDR1 is KGHSH and CDR2 is LQKENI in the germline V gene. This CDR3 spans 13 amino acids. Trimming removed 5 bases from V and 4 bases from J, with 11 bases in between. Findings and limits, study-wide: The model foresaw ophthalmopathy a median around 6 months prior to onset. Blood samples included most of the expanded thyroid clonotypes exceeding 0.001.

Template material for amplifying TCR beta CDR3 regions consisted of RNA transcripts. In the first-round RT-PCR of the TCR CDR3, the HTBI primer set was used. TCRdb recomputed calls from the multiplex PCR reads with MiXCR, one row per CDR3 protein. The sample shows some 460,000 distinct CDR3 sequences, around 14% of them seen only once. This clonotype was seen at least ten times. Its antigen is not known. Sequenced: blood. The genes are TRBV18 and TRBJ2-5; possibly TRBD1 for D (6 bases). This TCR came from a woman under 30 with Graves' hyperthyroidism. The CDR3 protein is CASSSDSVETQYF. Here the CDR3 DNA reads TGTGCCAGCTCATCGGACAGCGTAGAGACCCAGTACTTC.